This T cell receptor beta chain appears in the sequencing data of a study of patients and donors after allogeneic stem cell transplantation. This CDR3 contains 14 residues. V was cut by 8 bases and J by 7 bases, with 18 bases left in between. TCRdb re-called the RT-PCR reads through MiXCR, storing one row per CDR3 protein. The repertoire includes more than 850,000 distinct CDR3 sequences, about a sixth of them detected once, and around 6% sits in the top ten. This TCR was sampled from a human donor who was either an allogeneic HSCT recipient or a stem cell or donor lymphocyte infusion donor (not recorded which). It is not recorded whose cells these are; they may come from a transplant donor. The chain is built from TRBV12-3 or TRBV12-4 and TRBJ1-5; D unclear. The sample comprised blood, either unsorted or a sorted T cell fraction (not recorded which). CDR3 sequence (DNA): TGTGCCAGCGGTGTCTGGGTGGTCCGGCAGCCCCAGCATTTT. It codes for CASGVWVVRQPQHF.